This T cell receptor (beta chain) was sequenced during a study of blood T cell repertoires in COVID-19. The overall study: There were acute and convalescent COVID-19 samples, and they came from the United States, Italy and Spain. From T cells, B-cell-depleted T cells, or PBMCs came the material, which was cDNA or gDNA.

This clone was observed a single time. V trimming: 5 bases; J trimming: 4 bases; junction bases outside the gene matches: 10. Germline V gene data show CDR1 as SEHNR and CDR2 as FQNEAQ (reference sequence). The CDR3 length is 15 residues. Original handling: Amplified reference gene primers provided the basis for estimating nucleated cell counts. The method was immunoSEQ multiplex PCR; TCRdb's version includes in-frame clones alone and lacks a portion of them. That table supplies the V and J calls and clone size; D and trimming were determined from the DNA. Among under 250,000 clones listed, 85% to 90% were seen once.

Material: peripheral blood. This receptor was identified in a woman aged 55-69 years with acute or convalescent COVID-19. The chain couples TRBV7-9 to TRBJ1-1, with 7 nucleotides matching TRBD1. CDR3 nucleotides: TGTGCCAGCAGCATGTACAGGGGCGGAAGCACTGAAGCTTTCTTT. Its translation is CASSMYRGGSTEAFF.